The clone carrying this T cell receptor (beta chain) was seen a few times. The antigen remains undetermined. This CDR3 has 17 residues. Germline V gives CDR1 SGHVS, CDR2 FQNEAQ. The trim removed 4 bases at V and 0 bases at J, leaving 5 bases unmatched. The sample belongs to a study of cytomegalovirus exposure and HLA in healthy donors. In the PCR, 60 Vbeta and 13 Jbeta primers were used. Clones were read by immunoSEQ multiplex PCR, and TCRdb kept only the in-frame ones, dropping some. This table has roughly 180,000 clones, about three quarters appearing once. Study results and caveats: Three chains linked to CMV were shown in vitro to be specific for CMV antigens.

Input material: PBMCs. This receptor was taken from a female donor in good health and CMV-seronegative. The chain combines TRBV7-8 with TRBJ1-4, with 10 positions matching TRBD1. The CDR3 region has the DNA TGTGCCAGCAGCTCCCGGGACAGGGGCCCAACTAATGAAAAACTGTTTTTT. This codes for CASSSRDRGPTNEKLFF.